A selection of T cell receptor beta chains follows, all from one sample in a study of cytomegalovirus exposure and HLA in healthy donors. Clones were read by immunoSEQ multiplex PCR, and TCRdb kept only the in-frame ones, dropping some. This repertoire includes 200,000 to 250,000 clones. Sequenced material: PBMCs. Every receptor here comes from a woman aged 30 to 39 in good health and CMV-seropositive. Both conserved end residues are part of each CDR3. The D gene is left open where the match is weak.

J gene | D gene | V gene | CDR3 DNA | CDR3 protein
TRBJ2-7 | - | TRBV2 | TGTGCCAGCACGGGGAACAGGGACTACGAGCAGTACTTC | CASTGNRDYEQYF
TRBJ1-4 | - | TRBV25-1 | TGTGCCAGCAGTGGTCTATCAGGACTACCCAATGAAAAACTGTTTTTT | CASSGLSGLPNEKLFF
TRBJ2-3 | - | TRBV11-2 | TGTGCCAGCAGCTTTCTCCTCAGCGCCCGAGGAGATACGCAGTATTTT | CASSFLLSARGDTQYF
TRBJ1-2 | TRBD1 | TRBV13 | TGTGCCAGCAGCTTAGATAGGGGGCTAGGTGGCTACACCTTC | CASSLDRGLGGYTF
TRBJ2-1 | TRBD2 | TRBV4-1 | TGCGCCAGCAGCCCTCTAGCGGGGATCTCCTACAATGAGCAGTTCTTC | CASSPLAGISYNEQFF
TRBJ2-1 | TRBD1 | TRBV20-1 | TGCAGTGCTAGCGACAGGGTCAGGCAGTTCTTC | CSASDRVRQFF
TRBJ2-7 | TRBD1 | TRBV10-3 | TGTGCCATCGAGGACAGGGGGAGAGGCGAGCAGTACTTC | CAIEDRGRGEQYF
TRBJ2-2 | TRBD1 | TRBV5-6 | TGTGCCAGCAGCCCCAGTTGGACAGGCTGGTCCGGGGAGCTGTTTTTT | CASSPSWTGWSGELFF
TRBJ2-7 | - | TRBV6-1 | TGTGCCAGCAGTGAGGGAAGACAGGCTTCCTACGAGCAGTACTTC | CASSEGRQASYEQYF
TRBJ1-5 | - | TRBV6-6 | TGTGCCAGCAGATTACTAAATCAGCCCCAGCATTTT | CASRLLNQPQHF
TRBJ2-7 | - | TRBV29-1 | TGCAGCGCTCTAACAGGATCCTACGAGCAGTACTTC | CSALTGSYEQYF
TRBJ2-1 | TRBD2 | TRBV2 | TGTGCCAGCAGTTTCCCGTCTAGCGGGGGTTACAATGAGCAGTTCTTC | CASSFPSSGGYNEQFF
TRBJ2-1 | - | TRBV5-1 | TGCGCCAGCAGCTTGGCCTCGCTAGCCTTCGATGAGCAGTTCTTC | CASSLASLAFDEQFF
TRBJ2-7 | - | TRBV30 | TGTGCCTGGATTACTAAAGGGAGATCCACCTACGAGCAGTACTTC | CAWITKGRSTYEQYF
TRBJ1-2 | - | TRBV7-8 | TGTGCCAGCACCATGCTTCGTGCAGGCGGGAATTGGCATGGCTACACCTTC | CASTMLRAGGNWHGYTF
TRBJ2-5 | - | TRBV11-2 | TGTGCCAGCAGCAACTCCGTCCTACCTCCAGAGACCCAGTACTTC | CASSNSVLPPETQYF
TRBJ2-5 | TRBD1 | TRBV7-7 | TGTGCCAGCAGCCGGGACAGCCAAGAGACCCAGTACTTC | CASSRDSQETQYF
TRBJ1-1 | TRBD1 | TRBV2 | TGTGCCAGCAAGGGGACAGGGAACACTGAAGCTTTCTTT | CASKGTGNTEAFF
TRBJ1-6 | - | TRBV11-2 | TGTGCCAGCAGCTTAGACGGTAATTCACCCCTCCACTTT | CASSLDGNSPLHF
TRBJ2-7 | - | TRBV7-9 | TGTGCCAGCAGCTTAGATCCCCCCGAGGGATTCCACGAGCAGTACTTC | CASSLDPPEGFHEQYF
TRBJ2-7 | TRBD1 | TRBV20-1 | TGCAGTGCTGGACAGGTCTACGAGCAGTACTTC | CSAGQVYEQYF
TRBJ2-5 | - | TRBV5-1 | TGCGCCAGCAGTCCGGGATGGGGTAACCAAGAGACCCAGTACTTC | CASSPGWGNQETQYF
TRBJ2-7 | TRBD2 | TRBV7-8 | TGTGCCAGCAGCGCCGGGACTAGCGGGTACGAGCAGTACTTC | CASSAGTSGYEQYF
TRBJ1-6 | TRBD1 | TRBV2 | TGTGCCAGCAGTGATGAGACAGGGCGTTCACCCCTCCACTTT | CASSDETGRSPLHF
TRBJ2-3 | - | TRBV14 | TGTGCCAGCAGCCAAGGCAGGCCTAGCACAGATACGCAGTATTTT | CASSQGRPSTDTQYF
TRBJ2-2 | TRBD2 | TRBV13 | TGTGCCAGCAGCATCGGACTAGCGGGACCTCCGTTTTTT | CASSIGLAGPPFF
TRBJ2-7 | TRBD2 | TRBV7-2 | TGTGCCAGCAGCTTAGCGGGACCCGGGACTAGCGGGAGGAAAAACGAGCAGTACTTC | CASSLAGPGTSGRKNEQYF
TRBJ1-4 | TRBD1 | TRBV2 | TGTGCCAGCAGTGAAGTGCGGACAGGGTGGAATGAAAAACTGTTTTTT | CASSEVRTGWNEKLFF
TRBJ1-2 | - | TRBV7-9 | TGTGCCAGCAACAGGGTCCCGGGCGATGGCTACACCTTC | CASNRVPGDGYTF
TRBJ2-5 | - | TRBV5-1 | TGCGCCAGCACCAACCGGGGTCGAGGAGAGACCCAGTACTTC | CASTNRGRGETQYF
TRBJ2-1 | TRBD1 | TRBV7-2 | TGTGCCAGCAGCCTGAGACAGGGATGGGACAATGAGCAGTTCTTC | CASSLRQGWDNEQFF
TRBJ1-1 | - | TRBV5-4 | TGTGCCAGCAGCTTACAGTCCACCATGAACACTGAAGCTTTCTTT | CASSLQSTMNTEAFF
TRBJ1-5 | - | TRBV6-4 | TGTGCCAGCAGTGCCCCCAAGGACAGCATGAATCAGCCCCAGCATTTT | CASSAPKDSMNQPQHF
TRBJ2-7 | - | TRBV10-2 | TGCGCCAGCAGTGCCCCGGGCGGGTCCTCCTACGAGCAGTACTTC | CASSAPGGSSYEQYF
TRBJ2-1 | - | TRBV6-1 | TGTGCCAGCAGTGTCAGAGGGGGTCACAATGAGCAGTTCTTC | CASSVRGGHNEQFF